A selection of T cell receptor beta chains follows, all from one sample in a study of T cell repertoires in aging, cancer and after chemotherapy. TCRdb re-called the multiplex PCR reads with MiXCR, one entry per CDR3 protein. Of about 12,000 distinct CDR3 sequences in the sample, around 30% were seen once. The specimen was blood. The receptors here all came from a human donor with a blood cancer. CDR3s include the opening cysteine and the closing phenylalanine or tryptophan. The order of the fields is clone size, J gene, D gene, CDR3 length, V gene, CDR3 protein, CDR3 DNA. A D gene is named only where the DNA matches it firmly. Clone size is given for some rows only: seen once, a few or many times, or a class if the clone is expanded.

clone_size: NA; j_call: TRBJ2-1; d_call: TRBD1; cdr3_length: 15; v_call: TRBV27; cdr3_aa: CASSPNPTGKNEQFF; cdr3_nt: TGTGCCAGCAGTCCCAACCCGACAGGGAAGAATGAGCAGTTCTTC
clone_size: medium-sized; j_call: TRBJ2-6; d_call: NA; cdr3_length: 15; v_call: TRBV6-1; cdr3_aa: CASSESRAGANVLTF; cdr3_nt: TGTGCCAGCAGTGAAAGCAGGGCCGGGGCCAACGTCCTGACTTTC
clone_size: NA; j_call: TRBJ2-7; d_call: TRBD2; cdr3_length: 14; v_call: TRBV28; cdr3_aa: CASQGTSDSYEQYF; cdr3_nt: TGTGCCTCCCAAGGGACTAGCGACTCCTACGAGCAGTACTTC
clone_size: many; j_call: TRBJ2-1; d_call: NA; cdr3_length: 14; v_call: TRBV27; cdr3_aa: CASMTRISVHEQFF; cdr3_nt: TGTGCCAGCATGACCCGGATTAGCGTCCATGAGCAGTTCTTC
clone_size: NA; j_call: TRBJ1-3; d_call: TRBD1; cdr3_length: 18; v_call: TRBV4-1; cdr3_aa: CASSPTPGQGWSGNTIYF; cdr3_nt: TGCGCCAGCAGCCCCACTCCGGGACAGGGGTGGTCTGGAAACACCATATATTTT
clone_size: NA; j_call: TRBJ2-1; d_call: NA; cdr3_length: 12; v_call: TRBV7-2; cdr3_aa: CASSRQYNEQFF; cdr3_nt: TGTGCCAGCAGCCGACAGTACAATGAGCAGTTCTTC
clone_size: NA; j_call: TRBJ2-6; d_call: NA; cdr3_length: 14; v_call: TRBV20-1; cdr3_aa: CSAPGSSGANALTF; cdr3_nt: TGCAGTGCTCCAGGGAGCTCTGGGGCCAACGCCCTGACTTTC
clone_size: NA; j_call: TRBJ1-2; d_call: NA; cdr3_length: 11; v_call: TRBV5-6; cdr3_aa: CASSYNYGYTF; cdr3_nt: TGTGCCAGCAGTTATAACTATGGCTACACCTTC
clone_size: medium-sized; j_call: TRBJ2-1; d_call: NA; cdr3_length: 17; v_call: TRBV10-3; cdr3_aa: CAISESSRGHGGNEQFF; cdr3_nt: TGTGCCATCAGTGAGTCGAGCAGGGGTCACGGGGGCAATGAGCAGTTCTTC
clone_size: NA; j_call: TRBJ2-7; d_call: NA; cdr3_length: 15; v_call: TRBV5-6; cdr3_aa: CASSESRYSSYEQYF; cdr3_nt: TGTGCCAGCTCCGAGTCCCGTTATAGCTCCTACGAGCAGTACTTC
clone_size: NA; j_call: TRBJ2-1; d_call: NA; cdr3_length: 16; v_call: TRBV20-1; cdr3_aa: CSARDPRDNSYNEQFF; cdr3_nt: TGCAGTGCTAGAGACCCCAGGGATAACTCCTACAATGAGCAGTTCTTC
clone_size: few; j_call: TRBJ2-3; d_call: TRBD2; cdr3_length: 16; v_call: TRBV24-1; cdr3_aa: CATSDVAGGGTDTQYF; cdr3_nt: TGTGCCACCAGTGACGTAGCGGGGGGAGGCACAGATACGCAGTATTTT
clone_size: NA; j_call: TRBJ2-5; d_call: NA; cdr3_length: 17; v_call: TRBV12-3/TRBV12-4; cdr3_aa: CASSLSPDIMPEETQYF; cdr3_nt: TGTGCCAGCAGTTTATCCCCCGACATCATGCCCGAAGAGACCCAGTACTTC
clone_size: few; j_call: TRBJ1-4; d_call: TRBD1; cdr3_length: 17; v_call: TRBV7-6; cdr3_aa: CASSRNGPDRGGEKLFF; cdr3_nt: TGTGCCAGCAGCCGTAACGGACCGGACAGGGGCGGTGAAAAACTGTTTTTT
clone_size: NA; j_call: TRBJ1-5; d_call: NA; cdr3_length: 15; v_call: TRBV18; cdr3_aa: CASSPPAGAGQPQHF; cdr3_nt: TGTGCCAGCTCACCACCCGCAGGGGCGGGTCAGCCCCAGCATTTT
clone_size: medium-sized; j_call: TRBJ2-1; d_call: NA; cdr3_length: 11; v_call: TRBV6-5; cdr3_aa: CASRRDNEQFF; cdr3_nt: TGTGCCAGCAGGCGGGACAATGAGCAGTTCTTC
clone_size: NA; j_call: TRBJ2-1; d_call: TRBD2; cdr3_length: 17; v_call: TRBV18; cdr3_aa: CASSPFWGLAGFNEQFF; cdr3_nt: TGTGCCAGCTCACCATTCTGGGGACTAGCGGGGTTCAATGAGCAGTTCTTC
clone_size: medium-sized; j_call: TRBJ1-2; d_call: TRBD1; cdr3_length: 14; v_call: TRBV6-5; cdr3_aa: CASSTQGGKHGYTF; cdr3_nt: TGTGCCAGCAGTACCCAGGGGGGGAAGCATGGCTACACCTTC
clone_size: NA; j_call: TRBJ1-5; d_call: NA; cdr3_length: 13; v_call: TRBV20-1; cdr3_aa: CSARARLNQPQHF; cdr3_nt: TGCAGTGCTAGGGCCAGGCTCAATCAGCCCCAGCATTTT
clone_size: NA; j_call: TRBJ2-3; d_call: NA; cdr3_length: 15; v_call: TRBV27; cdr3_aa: CASSFEERTADTQYF; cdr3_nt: TGTGCCAGCAGTTTCGAGGAACGCACGGCAGATACGCAGTATTTT
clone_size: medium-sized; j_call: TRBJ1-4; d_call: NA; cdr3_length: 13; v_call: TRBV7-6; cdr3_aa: CASSERLNEKLFF; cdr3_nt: TGTGCCAGCAGCGAACGACTTAATGAAAAACTGTTTTTT
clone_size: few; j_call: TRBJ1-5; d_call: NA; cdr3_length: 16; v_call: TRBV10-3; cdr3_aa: CAISEVMGGGNQPQHF; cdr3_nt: TGTGCCATCAGTGAAGTCATGGGTGGCGGCAATCAGCCCCAGCATTTT
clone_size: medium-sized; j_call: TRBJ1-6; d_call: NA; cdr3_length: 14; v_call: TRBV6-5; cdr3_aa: CASSYGGNSSPLHF; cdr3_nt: TGTGCCAGCAGTTATGGGGGAAATTCGTCACCCCTCCACTTT
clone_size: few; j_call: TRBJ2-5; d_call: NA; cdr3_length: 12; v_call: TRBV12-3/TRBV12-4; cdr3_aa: CASSDPQETQYF; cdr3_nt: TGTGCCAGCAGTGATCCACAAGAGACCCAGTACTTC
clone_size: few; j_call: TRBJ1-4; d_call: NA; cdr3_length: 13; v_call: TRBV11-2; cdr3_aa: CASSLERAGKLFF; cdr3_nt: TGTGCCAGCAGCCTAGAGCGGGCCGGAAAACTGTTTTTT
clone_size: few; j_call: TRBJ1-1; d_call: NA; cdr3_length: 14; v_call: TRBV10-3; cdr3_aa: CAISSDRTNTEAFF; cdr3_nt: TGTGCCATCAGTTCCGACAGGACGAACACTGAAGCTTTCTTT
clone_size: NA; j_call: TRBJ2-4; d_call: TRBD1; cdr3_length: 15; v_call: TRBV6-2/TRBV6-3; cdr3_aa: CASTFTGTEKNIQYF; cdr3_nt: TGTGCCAGTACGTTTACCGGGACAGAAAAAAACATTCAGTACTTC
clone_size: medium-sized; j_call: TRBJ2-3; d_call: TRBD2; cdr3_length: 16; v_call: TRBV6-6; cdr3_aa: CASRRTSGSGADTQYF; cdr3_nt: TGTGCCAGCAGACGAACTAGCGGGAGCGGGGCAGATACGCAGTATTTT
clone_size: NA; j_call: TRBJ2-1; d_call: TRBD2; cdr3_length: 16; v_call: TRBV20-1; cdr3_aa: CSASRLAAASYNEQFF; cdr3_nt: TGCAGTGCTAGTAGACTAGCGGCGGCCTCCTACAATGAGCAGTTCTTC
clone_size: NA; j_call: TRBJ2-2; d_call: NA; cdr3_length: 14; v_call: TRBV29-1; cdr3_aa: CSANLAGASGELFF; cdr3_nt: TGCAGTGCTAACCTGGCCGGGGCCAGCGGGGAGCTGTTTTTT
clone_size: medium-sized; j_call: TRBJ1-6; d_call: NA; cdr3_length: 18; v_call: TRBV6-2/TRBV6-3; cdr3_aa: CASSYHNFGTGYNSPLHF; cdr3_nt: TGTGCCAGCAGTTATCACAACTTCGGGACGGGGTATAATTCACCCCTCCACTTT
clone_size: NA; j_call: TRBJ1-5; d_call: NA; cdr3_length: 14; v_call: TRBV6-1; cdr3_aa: CASSEVVGPQPQHF; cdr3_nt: TGTGCCAGCAGTGAAGTTGTAGGTCCACAGCCCCAGCATTTT
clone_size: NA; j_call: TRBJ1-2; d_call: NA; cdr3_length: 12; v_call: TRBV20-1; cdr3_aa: CSAIRVRGGYTF; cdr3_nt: TGCAGTGCTATAAGGGTTCGGGGAGGCTACACCTTC
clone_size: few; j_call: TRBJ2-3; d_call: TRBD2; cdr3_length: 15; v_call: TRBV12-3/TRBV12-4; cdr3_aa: CASNIAGGFADTQYF; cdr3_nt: TGTGCCAGCAACATAGCGGGGGGATTCGCAGATACGCAGTATTTT
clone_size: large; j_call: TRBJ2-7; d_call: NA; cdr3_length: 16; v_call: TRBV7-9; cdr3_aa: CASSLEGSRLPYEQYF; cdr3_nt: TGTGCCAGCAGCTTAGAGGGCAGTAGACTCCCCTACGAGCAGTACTTC
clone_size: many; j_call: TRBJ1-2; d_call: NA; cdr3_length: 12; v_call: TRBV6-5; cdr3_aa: CASSSAVRGYTF; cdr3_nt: TGTGCCAGCAGTTCTGCAGTTCGTGGCTACACCTTC
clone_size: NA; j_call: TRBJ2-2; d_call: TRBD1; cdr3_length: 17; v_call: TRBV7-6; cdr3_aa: CASSSPRTGVDTGELFF; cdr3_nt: TGTGCCAGCAGCTCCCCAAGGACAGGGGTAGACACCGGGGAGCTGTTTTTT
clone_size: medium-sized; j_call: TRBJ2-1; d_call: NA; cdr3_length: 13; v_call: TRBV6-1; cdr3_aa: CASSERGSAEQFF; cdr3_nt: TGTGCCAGCAGTGAAAGGGGGTCGGCTGAGCAGTTCTTC
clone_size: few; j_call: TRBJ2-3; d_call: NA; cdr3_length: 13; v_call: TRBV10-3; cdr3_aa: CATSRQDADTQYF; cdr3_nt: TGTGCCACGAGTCGACAGGATGCAGATACGCAGTATTTT
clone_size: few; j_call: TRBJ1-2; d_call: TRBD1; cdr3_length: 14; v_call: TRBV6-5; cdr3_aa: CASKRGQGIYGYTF; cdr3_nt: TGTGCCAGCAAGAGAGGACAGGGGATCTATGGCTACACCTTC
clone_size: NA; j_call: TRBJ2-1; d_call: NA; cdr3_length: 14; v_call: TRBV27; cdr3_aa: CASSFSPWWGPRFF; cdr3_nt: TGTGCCAGCAGTTTTTCCCCATGGTGGGGGCCTCGGTTCTTC
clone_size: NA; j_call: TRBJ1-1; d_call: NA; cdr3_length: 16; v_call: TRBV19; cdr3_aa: CASSIDSYSLNTEAFF; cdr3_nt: TGTGCCAGTAGTATAGACAGTTATTCCCTGAACACTGAAGCTTTCTTT
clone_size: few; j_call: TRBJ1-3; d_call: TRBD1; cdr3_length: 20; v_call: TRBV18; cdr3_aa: CASSPILGQTTFPSGNTIYF; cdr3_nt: TGTGCCAGCTCACCTATATTGGGACAGACAACATTCCCCTCTGGAAACACCATATATTTT
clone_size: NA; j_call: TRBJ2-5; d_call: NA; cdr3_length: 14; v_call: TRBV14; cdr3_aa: CASSQEGVGETQYF; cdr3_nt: TGTGCCAGCAGCCAAGAAGGGGTGGGGGAGACCCAGTACTTC
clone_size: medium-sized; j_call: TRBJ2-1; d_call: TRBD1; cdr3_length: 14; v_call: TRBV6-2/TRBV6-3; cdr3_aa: CASSYEGQFNEQFF; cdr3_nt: TGTGCCAGCAGTTACGAGGGACAGTTTAATGAGCAGTTCTTC
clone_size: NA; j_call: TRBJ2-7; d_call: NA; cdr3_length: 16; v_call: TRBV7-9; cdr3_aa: CARSTRTVSYSGEQYF; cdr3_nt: TGTGCCAGAAGCACCCGGACAGTCTCCTATTCGGGAGAGCAGTACTTC
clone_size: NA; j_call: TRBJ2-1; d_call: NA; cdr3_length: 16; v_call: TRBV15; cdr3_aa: CTTSPQRTSSYNEQFF; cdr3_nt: TGTACCACCAGCCCCCAGAGAACAAGCTCCTACAATGAGCAGTTCTTC
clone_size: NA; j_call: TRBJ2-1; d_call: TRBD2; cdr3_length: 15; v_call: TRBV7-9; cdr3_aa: CASTFTGAGGSEQFF; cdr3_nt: TGTGCCAGCACCTTCACAGGAGCGGGGGGGTCCGAGCAGTTCTTC
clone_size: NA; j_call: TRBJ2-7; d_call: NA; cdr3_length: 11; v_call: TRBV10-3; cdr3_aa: CAISGSLEQYF; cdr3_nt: TGTGCCATCAGTGGGTCCTTGGAGCAGTACTTC
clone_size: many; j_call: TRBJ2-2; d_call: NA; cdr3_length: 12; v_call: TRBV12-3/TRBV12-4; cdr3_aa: CASTAGTGELFF; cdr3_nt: TGTGCCAGCACCGCGGGTACCGGGGAGCTGTTTTTT
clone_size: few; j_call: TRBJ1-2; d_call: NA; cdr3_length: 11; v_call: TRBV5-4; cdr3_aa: CASSSLYGYTF; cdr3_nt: TGTGCCAGCAGCTCCCTATATGGCTACACCTTC
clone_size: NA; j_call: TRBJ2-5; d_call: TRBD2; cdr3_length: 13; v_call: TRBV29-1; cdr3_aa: CSAGSGSRETQYF; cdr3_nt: TGCAGCGCCGGTAGCGGGAGTAGGGAGACCCAGTACTTC
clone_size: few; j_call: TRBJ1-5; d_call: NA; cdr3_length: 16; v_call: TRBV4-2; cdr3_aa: CASSPRGTALHQPQHF; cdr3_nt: TGTGCCAGCAGCCCGCGAGGTACAGCGCTGCATCAGCCCCAGCATTTT
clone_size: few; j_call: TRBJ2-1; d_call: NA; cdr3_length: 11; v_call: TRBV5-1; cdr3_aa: CASSSPSEQFF; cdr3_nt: TGCGCCAGCAGCTCCCCGTCCGAGCAGTTCTTC